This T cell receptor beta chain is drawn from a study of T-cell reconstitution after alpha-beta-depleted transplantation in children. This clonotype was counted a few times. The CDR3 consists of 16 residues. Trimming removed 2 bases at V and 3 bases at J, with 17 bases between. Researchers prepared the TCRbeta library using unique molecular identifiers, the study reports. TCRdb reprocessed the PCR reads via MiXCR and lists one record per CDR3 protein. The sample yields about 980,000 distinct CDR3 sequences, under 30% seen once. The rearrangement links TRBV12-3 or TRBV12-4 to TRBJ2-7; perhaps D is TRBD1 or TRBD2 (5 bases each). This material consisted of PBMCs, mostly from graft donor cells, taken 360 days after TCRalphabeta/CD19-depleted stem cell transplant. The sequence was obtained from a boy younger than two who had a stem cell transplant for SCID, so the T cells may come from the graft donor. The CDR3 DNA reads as TGTGCCAGCAGTTTACGAAGAAGCAGGGACGGCTACGAGCAGTACTTC. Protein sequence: CASSLRRSRDGYEQYF.